There are many counts of the clone carrying this T cell receptor (beta chain). Its antigen is not known. The read ends 3 residues shy of where the CDR3 ends; the end is completed using the germline J gene. This sample is drawn from a study of T cell clonality in common variable immunodeficiency. Study-level points and caveats: Common variable immunodeficiency TCR beta sequences reportedly had fewer deletions and N-nucleotide insertions.

Reduced serum IgG, IgA and/or IgM plus specific antibody deficiency defined CVID. CVID subjects had received replacement immunoglobulin for at least one year. CDR1 and CDR2 (germline): DFQATT, SNEGSKA (reference sequence). V lost 0 bases, J lost 3 bases, and 11 bases lay in between. The length of the CDR3 is 14 residues. This table comes from immunoSEQ multiplex PCR, and its TCRdb copy is limited to in-frame clones, with some not included. The sample shows 25,000 to 30,000 clones, no singletons; the ten largest hold 24%. This sequence originates from a human donor with common variable immunodeficiency. The J gene is TRBJ1-2, the V gene TRBV20-1, with a possible D match to TRBD1 (5 bases). The sample consisted of peripheral blood mononuclear cells. CDR3 residues: CSARDSRGYYGYTF. The sequenced part of the CDR3 DNA is TGCAGTGCTAGAGATTCAAGGGGATACTATGGC.